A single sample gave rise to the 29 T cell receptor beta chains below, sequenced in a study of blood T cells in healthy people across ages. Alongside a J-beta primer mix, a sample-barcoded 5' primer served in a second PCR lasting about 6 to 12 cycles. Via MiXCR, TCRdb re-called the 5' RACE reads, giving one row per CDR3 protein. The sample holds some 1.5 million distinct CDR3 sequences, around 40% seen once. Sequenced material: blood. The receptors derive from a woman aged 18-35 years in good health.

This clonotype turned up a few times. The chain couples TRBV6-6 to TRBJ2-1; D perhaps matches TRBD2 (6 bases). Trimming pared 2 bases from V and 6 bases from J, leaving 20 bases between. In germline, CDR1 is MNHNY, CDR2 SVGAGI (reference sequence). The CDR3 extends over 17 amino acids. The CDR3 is CASSYGLADPRGNEQFF. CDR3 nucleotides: TGTGCCAGCAGTTACGGGTTAGCGGACCCTAGAGGCAATGAGCAGTTCTTC.

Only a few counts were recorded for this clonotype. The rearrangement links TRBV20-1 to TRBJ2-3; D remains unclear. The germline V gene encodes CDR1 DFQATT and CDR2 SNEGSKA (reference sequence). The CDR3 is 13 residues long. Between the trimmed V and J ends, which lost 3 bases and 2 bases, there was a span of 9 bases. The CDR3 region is CSARLENTDTQYF. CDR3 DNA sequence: TGCAGTGCTAGGTTGGAAAACACAGATACGCAGTATTTT.

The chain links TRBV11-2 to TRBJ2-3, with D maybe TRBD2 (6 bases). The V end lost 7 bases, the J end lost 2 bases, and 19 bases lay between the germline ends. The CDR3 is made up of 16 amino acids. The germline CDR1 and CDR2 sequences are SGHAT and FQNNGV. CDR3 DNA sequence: TGTGCCAGCAACCCTAGCCCGGGAGAGGACACAGATACGCAGTATTTT. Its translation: CASNPSPGEDTDTQYF.

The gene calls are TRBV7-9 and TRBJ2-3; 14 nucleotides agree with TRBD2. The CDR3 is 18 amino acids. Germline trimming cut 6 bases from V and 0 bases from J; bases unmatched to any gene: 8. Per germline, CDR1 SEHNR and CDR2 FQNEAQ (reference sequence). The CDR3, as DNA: TGTGCCAGCAGGTCCCCGGGACTAGCGGGGGATAGCACAGATACGCAGTATTTT. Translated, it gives CASRSPGLAGDSTDTQYF.

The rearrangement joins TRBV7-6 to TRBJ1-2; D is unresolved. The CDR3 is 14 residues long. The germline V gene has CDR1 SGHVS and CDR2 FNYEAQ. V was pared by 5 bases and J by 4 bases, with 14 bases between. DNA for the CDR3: TGTGCCAGCAGCCCTATCTCGGGTCCCTATGGCTACACCTTC. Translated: CASSPISGPYGYTF.

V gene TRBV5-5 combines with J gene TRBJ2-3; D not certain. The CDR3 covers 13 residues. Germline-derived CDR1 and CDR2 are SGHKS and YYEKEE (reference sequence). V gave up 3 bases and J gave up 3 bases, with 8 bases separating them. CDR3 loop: CASSSPWTDTQYF. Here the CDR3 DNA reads TGTGCCAGCAGCTCTCCGTGGACAGATACGCAGTATTTT.

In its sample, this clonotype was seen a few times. The CDR3 nucleotides read TGTGCCAGCAGTGAAGCTGGAGTTAGCTACGAGCAGTACTTC. This codes for CASSEAGVSYEQYF. The chain links TRBV6-1 to TRBJ2-7; no firm D call. Germline V gives CDR1 MNHNS, CDR2 SASEGT. The CDR3 totals 14 residues. Trimming left V 0 bases short and J 3 bases short, with 9 bases between.

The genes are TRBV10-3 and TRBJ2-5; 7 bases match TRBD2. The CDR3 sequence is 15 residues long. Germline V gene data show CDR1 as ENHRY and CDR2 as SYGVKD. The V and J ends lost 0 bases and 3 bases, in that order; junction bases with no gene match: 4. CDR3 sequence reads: CAISESPSGKETQYF. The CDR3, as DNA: TGTGCCATCAGTGAGTCTCCTAGCGGAAAAGAGACCCAGTACTTC.

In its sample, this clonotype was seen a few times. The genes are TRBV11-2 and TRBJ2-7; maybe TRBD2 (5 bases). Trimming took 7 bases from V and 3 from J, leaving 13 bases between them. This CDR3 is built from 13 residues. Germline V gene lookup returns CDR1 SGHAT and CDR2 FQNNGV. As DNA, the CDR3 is TGTGCCAGCACCCTACTAGTAAGCTACGAGCAGTACTTC. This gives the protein CASTLLVSYEQYF.

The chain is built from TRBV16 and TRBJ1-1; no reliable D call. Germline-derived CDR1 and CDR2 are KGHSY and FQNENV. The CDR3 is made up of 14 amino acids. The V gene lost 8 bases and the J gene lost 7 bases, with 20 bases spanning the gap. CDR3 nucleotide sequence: TGTGCCAGCTCCCCGGCGAGGACTAGTAGTGAAGCTTTCTTT. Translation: CASSPARTSSEAFF.

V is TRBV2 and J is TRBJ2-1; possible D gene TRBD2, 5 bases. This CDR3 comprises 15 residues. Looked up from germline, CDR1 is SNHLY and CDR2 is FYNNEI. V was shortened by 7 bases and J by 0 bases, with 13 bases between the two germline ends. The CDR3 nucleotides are TGTGCCAGCACTTGGCTAGCTACCTCCTACAATGAGCAGTTCTTC. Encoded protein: CASTWLATSYNEQFF.

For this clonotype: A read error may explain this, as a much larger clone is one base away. Here the CDR3 DNA reads TGTGCCAGCAGTTCCGGGACTAGCCCCTACAATGAGCAGTTCTTC. It specifies CASSSGTSPYNEQFF. The chain combines TRBV12-3 or TRBV12-4 with TRBJ2-1; 9 bases map to TRBD2. The CDR3 has 15 residues. Germline trimming cut 4 bases from V and 2 bases from J; bases unmatched to any gene: 3.

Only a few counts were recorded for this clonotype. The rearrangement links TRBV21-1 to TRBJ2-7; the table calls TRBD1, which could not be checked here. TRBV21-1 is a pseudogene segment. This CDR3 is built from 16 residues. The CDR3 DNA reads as TGTGCCAGCAGCCCACAATGGGGGGAAGCTTCCTACGAGCAGTACTTC. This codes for CASSPQWGEASYEQYF.

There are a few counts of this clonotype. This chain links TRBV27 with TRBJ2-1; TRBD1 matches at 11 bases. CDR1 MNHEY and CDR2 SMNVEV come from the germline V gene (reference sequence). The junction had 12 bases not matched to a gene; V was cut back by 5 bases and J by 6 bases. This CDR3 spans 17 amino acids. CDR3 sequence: CASSKTPLDRGLNEQFF. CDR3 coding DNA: TGTGCCAGCAGTAAGACACCCCTGGACAGGGGGCTCAATGAGCAGTTCTTC.

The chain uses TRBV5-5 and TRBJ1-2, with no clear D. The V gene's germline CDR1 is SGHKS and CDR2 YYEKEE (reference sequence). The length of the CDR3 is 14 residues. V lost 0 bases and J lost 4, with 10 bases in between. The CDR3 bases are TGTGCCAGCAGCTTGGAACCCAGCGTCTATGGCTACACCTTC. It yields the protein CASSLEPSVYGYTF.

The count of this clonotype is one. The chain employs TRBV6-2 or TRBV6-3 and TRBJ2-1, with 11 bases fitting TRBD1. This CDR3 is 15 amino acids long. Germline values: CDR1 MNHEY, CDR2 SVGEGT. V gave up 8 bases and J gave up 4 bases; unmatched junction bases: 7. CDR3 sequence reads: CASGQGARGYNEQFF. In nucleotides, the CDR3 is TGTGCCAGCGGACAGGGGGCGAGAGGGTACAATGAGCAGTTCTTC.

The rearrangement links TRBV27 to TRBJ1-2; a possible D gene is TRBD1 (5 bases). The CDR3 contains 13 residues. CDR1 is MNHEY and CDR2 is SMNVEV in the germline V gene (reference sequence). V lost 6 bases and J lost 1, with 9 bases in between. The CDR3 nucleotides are TGTGCCAGCAGGATCGACAGTAACTATGGCTACACCTTC. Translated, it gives CASRIDSNYGYTF.

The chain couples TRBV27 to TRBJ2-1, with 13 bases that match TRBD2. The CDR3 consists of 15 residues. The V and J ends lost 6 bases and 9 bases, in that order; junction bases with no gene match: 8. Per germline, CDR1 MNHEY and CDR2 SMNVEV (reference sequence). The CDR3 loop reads CASSPTSGRDSEQFF. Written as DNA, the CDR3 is TGTGCCAGCAGCCCCACTAGCGGGAGGGATAGTGAGCAGTTCTTC.

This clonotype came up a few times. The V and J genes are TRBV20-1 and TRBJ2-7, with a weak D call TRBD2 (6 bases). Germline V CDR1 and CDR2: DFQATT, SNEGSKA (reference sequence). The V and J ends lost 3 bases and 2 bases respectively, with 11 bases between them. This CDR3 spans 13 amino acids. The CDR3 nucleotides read TGCAGTGCTAGTAGGGCGGGAACCTACGAGCAGTACTTC. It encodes CSASRAGTYEQYF.

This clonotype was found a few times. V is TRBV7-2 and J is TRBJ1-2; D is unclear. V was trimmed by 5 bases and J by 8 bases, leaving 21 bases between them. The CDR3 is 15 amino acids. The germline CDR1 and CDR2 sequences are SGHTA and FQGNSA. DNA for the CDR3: TGTGCCAGCAGCGTGACCAGAGACTCCCGAGAGGGCTACACCTTC. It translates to CASSVTRDSREGYTF.

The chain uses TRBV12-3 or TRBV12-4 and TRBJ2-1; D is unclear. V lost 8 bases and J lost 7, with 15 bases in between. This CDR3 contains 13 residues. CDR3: CASRASTLNEQFF. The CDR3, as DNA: TGTGCCAGCCGTGCGTCGACTTTGAATGAGCAGTTCTTC.

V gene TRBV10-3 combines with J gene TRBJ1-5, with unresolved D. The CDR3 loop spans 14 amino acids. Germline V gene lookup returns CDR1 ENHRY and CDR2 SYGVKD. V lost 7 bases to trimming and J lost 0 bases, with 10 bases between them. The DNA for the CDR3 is TGTGCCATCAATGGACGGAATAGCAATCAGCCCCAGCATTTT. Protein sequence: CAINGRNSNQPQHF.

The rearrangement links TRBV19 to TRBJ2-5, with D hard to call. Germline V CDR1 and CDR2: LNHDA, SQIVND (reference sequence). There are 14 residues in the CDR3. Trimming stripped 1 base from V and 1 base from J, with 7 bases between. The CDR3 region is CASSIAASQETQYF. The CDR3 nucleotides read TGTGCCAGTAGTATAGCCGCCTCCCAAGAGACCCAGTACTTC.

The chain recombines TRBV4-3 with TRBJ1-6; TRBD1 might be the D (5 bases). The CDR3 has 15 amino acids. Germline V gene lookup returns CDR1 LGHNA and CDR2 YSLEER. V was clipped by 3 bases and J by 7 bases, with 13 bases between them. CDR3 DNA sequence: TGCGCCAGCAGCCAGCAGGACATCAGGAATTCACCCCTCCACTTT. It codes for CASSQQDIRNSPLHF.

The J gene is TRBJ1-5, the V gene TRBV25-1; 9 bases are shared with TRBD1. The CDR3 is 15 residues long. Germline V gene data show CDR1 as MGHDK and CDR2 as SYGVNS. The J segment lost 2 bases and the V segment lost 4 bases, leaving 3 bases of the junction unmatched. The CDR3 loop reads CASSVTGGRNQPQHF. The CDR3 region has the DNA TGTGCCAGCAGTGTGACAGGGGGTCGCAATCAGCCCCAGCATTTT.

CDR3 coding DNA: TGTGCCAGCAACGACAGACCCCTGAATTCACCCCTCCACTTT. Translated: CASNDRPLNSPLHF. V and J are TRBV14 and TRBJ1-6, with D possibly being TRBD1 (5 bases). Deletions cut 7 bases from V and 7 bases from J, with 14 bases between. CDR1 SGHDN and CDR2 FVKESK come from the germline V gene. The CDR3 contains 14 residues. Variable domain in full (rest from reference TRBV14 and TRBJ1-6): EAGVTQFPSHSVIEKGQTVTLRCDPISGHDNLYWYRRVMGKEIKFLLHFVKESKQDESGMPNNRFLAERTGGTYSTLKVQPAELEDSGVYFCASNDRPLNSPLHFGNGTRLTVT.

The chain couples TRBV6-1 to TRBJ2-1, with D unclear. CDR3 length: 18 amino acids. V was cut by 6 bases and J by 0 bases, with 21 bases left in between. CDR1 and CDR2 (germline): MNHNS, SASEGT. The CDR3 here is CASSPDFYRATSYNEQFF. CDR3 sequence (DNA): TGTGCCAGCAGCCCAGATTTCTACCGGGCTACCTCCTACAATGAGCAGTTCTTC.

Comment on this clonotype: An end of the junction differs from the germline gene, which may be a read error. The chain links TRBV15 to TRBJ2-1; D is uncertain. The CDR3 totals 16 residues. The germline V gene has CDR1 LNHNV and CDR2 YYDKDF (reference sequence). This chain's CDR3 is CATSKKTLSSYNERFF. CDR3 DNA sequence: TGTGCCACCAGCAAAAAGACACTGAGCTCCTACAATGAGCGGTTCTTC.

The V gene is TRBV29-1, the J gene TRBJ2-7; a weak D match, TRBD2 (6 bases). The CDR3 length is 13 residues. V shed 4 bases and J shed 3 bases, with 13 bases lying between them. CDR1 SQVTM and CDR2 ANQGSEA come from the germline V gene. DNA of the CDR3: TGCAGCGTTGGTGGAGGGGATAACTACGAGCAGTACTTC. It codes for CSVGGGDNYEQYF.